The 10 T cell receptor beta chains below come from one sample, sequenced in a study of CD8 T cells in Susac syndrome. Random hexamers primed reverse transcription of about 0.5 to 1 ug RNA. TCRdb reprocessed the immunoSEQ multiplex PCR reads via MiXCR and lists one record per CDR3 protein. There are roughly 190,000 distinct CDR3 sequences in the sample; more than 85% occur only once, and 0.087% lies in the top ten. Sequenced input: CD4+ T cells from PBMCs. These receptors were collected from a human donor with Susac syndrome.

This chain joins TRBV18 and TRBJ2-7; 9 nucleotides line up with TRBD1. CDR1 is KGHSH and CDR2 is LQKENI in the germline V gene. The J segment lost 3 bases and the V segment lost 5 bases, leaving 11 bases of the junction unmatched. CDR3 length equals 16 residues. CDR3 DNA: TGTGCCAGCTCATCGGGACAGGGCTACGAAGTCTACGAGCAGTACTTC. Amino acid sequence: CASSSGQGYEVYEQYF.

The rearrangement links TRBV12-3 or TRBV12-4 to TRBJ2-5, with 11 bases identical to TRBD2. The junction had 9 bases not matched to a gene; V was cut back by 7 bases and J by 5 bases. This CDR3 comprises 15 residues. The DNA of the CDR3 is TGTGCCAGCACCAGAACTAGCGGGAGTGGGGAGACCCAGTACTTC. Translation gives CASTRTSGSGETQYF.

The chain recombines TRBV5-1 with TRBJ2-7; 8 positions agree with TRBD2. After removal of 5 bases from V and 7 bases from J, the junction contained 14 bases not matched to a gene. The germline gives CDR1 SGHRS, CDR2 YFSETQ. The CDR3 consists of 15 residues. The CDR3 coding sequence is TGCGCCAGCAGTGGGTCACGAGCGGGGGCAGGGGAGCAGTACTTC. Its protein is CASSGSRAGAGEQYF.

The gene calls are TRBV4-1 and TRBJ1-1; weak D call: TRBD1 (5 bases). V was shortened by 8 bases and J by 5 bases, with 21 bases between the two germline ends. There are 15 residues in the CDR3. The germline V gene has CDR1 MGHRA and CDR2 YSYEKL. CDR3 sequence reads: CASHTGEGRNTEAFF. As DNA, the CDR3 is TGCGCCAGCCATACGGGGGAGGGAAGGAATACTGAAGCTTTCTTT.

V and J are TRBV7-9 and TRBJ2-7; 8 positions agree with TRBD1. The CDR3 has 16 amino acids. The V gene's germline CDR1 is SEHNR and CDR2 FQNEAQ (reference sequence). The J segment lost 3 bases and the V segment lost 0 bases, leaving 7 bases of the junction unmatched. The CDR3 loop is CASSLAQGVVFYEQYF. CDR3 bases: TGTGCCAGCAGCTTAGCACAGGGGGTAGTCTTCTACGAGCAGTACTTC.

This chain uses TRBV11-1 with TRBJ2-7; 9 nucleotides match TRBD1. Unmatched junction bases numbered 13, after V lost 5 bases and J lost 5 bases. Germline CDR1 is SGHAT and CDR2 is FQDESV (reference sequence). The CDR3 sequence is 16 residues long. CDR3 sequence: CASSPDVRTGVDEQYF. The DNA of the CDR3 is TGTGCCAGCAGCCCTGACGTCCGGACAGGGGTCGACGAGCAGTACTTC. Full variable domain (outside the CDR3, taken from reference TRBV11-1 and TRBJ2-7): EAEVAQSPRYKITEKSQAVAFWCDPISGHATLYWYRQILGQGPELLVQFQDESVVDDSQLPKDRFSAERLKGVDSTLKIQPAELGDSAMYLCASSPDVRTGVDEQYFGPGTRLTVT.

The CDR3 spells CASSLLAETYEQYF. DNA of the CDR3: TGCGCCAGCAGCTTACTAGCGGAGACCTACGAGCAGTACTTC. The chain combines TRBV5-1 with TRBJ2-7, with TRBD2 matching over 8 bases. The CDR3 is made up of 14 amino acids. CDR1 is SGHRS, CDR2 YFSETQ, per germline. V shed 2 bases and J 2 bases; nucleotides not matched to a gene: 3.

The CDR3 DNA sequence: TGTGCCTGGAGTGTCTTTCGAACTAGCGGGGTTTCCTACGAGCAGTACTTC. Its protein is CAWSVFRTSGVSYEQYF. J is TRBJ2-7 and V is TRBV30; 10 bases are a match to TRBD2. Germline V gene lookup returns CDR1 GTSNPN and CDR2 SVGIG (reference sequence). This CDR3 spans 17 amino acids. The trim removed 0 bases at V and 1 base at J, leaving 9 bases unmatched.

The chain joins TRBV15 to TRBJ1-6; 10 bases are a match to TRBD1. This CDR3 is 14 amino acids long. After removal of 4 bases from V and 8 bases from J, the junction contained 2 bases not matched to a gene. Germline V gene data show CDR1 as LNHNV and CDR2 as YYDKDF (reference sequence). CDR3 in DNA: TGTGCCACCAGCATCGACAGGGGGCATTCACCCCTCCACTTT. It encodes CATSIDRGHSPLHF.

The CDR3 coding sequence is TGCAGTGCTTCCGGGACAACGGGGAGCGAGCAGTACTTC. Its translation is CSASGTTGSEQYF. The rearrangement uses TRBV20-1 and TRBJ2-7; D is possibly TRBD1 (6 bases). CDR1 is DFQATT, CDR2 SNEGSKA, per germline (reference sequence). There are 13 residues in the CDR3. Deletions cut 5 bases from V and 6 bases from J, with 17 bases between.